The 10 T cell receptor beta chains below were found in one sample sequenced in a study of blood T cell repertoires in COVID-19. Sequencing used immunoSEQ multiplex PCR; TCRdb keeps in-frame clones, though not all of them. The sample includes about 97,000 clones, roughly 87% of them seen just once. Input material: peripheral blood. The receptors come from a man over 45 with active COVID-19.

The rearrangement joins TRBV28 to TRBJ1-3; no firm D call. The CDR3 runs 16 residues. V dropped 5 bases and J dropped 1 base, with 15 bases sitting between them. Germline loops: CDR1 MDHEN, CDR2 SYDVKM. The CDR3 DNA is TGTGCCAGCAGTATTCCGGGAACCAGGTCTGGAAACACCATATATTTT. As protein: CASSIPGTRSGNTIYF.

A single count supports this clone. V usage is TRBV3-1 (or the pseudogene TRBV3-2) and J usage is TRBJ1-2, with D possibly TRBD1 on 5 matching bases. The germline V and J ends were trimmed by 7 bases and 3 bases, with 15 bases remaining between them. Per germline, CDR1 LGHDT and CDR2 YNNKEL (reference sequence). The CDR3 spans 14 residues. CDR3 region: CASTTREGYYGYTF. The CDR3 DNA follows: TGTGCCAGCACCACACGGGAGGGGTACTATGGCTACACCTTC.

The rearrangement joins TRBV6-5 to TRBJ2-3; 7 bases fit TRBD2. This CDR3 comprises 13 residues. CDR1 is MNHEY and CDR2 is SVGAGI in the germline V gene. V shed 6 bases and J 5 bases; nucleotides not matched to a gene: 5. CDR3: CASRTGGKDTQYF. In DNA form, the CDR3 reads TGTGCCAGCAGGACGGGGGGAAAAGATACGCAGTATTTT.

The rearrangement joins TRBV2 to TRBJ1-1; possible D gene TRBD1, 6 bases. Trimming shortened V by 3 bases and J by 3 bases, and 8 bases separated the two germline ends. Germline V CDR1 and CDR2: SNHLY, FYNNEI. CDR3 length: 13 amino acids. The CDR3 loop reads CASSDEGDTEAFF. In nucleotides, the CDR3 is TGTGCCAGCAGTGATGAGGGGGACACTGAAGCTTTCTTT.

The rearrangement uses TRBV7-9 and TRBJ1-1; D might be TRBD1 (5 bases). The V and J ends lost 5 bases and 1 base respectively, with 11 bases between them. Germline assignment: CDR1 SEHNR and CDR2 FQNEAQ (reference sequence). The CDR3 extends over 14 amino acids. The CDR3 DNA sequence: TGTGCCAGCAGCCGCTTGGGGGGGAACACTGAAGCTTTCTTT. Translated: CASSRLGGNTEAFF.

Written as DNA, the CDR3 is TGTGCCAGCAGCCAACAATTTAATGAAAAACTGTTTTTT. This translates into CASSQQFNEKLFF. The chain uses TRBV7-9 and TRBJ1-4; D uncertain. CDR3 length: 13 residues. Germline V gives CDR1 SEHNR, CDR2 FQNEAQ (reference sequence). The V end was cut by 5 bases, the J end by 4 bases, with 8 bases between.

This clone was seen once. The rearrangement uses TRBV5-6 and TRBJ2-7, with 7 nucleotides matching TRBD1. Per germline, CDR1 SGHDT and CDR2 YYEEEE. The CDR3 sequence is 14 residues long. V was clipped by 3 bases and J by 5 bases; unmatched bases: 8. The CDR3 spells CASSSNRGTNEQYF. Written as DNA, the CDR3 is TGTGCCAGCAGCTCGAACAGGGGAACTAACGAGCAGTACTTC. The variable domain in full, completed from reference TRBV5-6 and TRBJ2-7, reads DAGVTQSPTHLIKTRGQQVTLRCSPKSGHDTVSWYQQALGQGPQFIFQYYEEEERQRGNFPDRFSGHQFPNYSSELNVNALLLGDSALYLCASSSNRGTNEQYFGPGTRLTVT.

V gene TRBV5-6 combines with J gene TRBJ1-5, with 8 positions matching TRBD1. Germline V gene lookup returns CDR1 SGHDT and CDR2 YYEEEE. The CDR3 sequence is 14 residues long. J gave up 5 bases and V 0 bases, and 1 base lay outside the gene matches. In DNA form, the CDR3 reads TGTGCCAGCAGCTTGGCAGGGGGCGATCAGCCCCAGCATTTT. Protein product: CASSLAGGDQPQHF.

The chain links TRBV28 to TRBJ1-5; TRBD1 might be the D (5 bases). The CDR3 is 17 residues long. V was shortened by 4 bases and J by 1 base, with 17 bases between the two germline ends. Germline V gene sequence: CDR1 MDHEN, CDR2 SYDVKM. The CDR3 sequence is CASSSPSRVRSNQPQHF. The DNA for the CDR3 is TGTGCCAGCAGTTCCCCCTCCAGGGTAAGAAGCAATCAGCCCCAGCATTTT.

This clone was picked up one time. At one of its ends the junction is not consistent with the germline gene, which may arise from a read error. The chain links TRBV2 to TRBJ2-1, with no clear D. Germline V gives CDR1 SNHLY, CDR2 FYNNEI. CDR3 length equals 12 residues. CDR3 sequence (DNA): TGTGCCAGTAGTGGTTTAAACAATGAGCAGTTCTTC. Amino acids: CASSGLNNEQFF.